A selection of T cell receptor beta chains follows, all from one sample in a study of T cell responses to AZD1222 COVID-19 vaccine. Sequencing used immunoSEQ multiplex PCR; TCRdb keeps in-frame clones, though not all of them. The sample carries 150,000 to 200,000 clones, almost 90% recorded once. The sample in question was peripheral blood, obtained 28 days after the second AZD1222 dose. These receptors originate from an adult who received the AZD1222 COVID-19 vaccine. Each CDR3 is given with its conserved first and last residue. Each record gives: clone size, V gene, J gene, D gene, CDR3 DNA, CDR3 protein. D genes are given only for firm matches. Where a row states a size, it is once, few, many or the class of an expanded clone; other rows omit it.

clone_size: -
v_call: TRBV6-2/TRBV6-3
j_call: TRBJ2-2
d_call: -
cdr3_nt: TGTGCCAGCAGTTTCCACTCGGTATCAAAGGGGCGTAAGGCCGGGGAGCTGTTTTTT
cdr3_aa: CASSFHSVSKGRKAGELFF

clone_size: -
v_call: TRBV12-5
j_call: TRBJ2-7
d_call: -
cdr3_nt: TGTGCTAGTGGTTTGGCGAGAGCGGAGCAGTACTTC
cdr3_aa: CASGLARAEQYF

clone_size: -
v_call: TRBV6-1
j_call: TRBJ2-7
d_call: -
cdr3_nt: TGTGCCAGCAGTGAAGTTGTGGGTACGGTCTACGAGCAGTACTTC
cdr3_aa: CASSEVVGTVYEQYF

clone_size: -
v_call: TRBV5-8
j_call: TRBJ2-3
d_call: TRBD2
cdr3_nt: TGTGCCAGCAGCTTGGTGGCGGGGGGCACAGATACGCAGTATTTT
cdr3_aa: CASSLVAGGTDTQYF

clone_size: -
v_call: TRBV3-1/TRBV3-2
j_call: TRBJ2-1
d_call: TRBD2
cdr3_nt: TGTGCCAGCAGCCAAGATAGCAGCGGGGGCTACAATGAGCAGTTCTTC
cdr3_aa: CASSQDSSGGYNEQFF

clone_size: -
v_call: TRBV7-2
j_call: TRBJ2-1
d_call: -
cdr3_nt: TGTGCCAGCAGCTTAGATCGGGCCTACAATGAGCAGTTCTTC
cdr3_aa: CASSLDRAYNEQFF

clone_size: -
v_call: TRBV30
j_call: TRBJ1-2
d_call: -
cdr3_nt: TGTGCCTGGAGTTGGGTAACGGGGGACTATGGCTACACCTTC
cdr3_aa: CAWSWVTGDYGYTF

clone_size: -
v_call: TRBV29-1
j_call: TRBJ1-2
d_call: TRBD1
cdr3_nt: TGCAGCGCAGGGGACAGGGAAATCTATGGCTACACCTTC
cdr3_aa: CSAGDREIYGYTF

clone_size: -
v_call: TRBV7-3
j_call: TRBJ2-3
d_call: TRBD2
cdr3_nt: TGTGCCAGCAGCCCTGGACTAGCGGGGGGGACAGATACGCAGTATTTT
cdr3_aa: CASSPGLAGGTDTQYF

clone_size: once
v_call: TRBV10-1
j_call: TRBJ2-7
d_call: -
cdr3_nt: TGCGCCAGCAGTGGCGATTCCTACGAGCAGTACTTC
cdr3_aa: CASSGDSYEQYF

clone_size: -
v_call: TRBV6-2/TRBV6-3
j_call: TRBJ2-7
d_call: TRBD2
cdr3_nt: TGTGCCAGCAGTCGACTAGCGGGTAACGCCTACGAGCAGTACTTC
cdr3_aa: CASSRLAGNAYEQYF

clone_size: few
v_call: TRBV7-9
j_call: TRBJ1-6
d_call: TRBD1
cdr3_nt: TGTGCCAGCAGCTTAGGGGGGACAGAGTCACCCCTCCACTTT
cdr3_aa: CASSLGGTESPLHF

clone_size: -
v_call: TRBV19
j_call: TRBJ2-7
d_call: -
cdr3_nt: TGTGCCAGTAGTGGACCCCGAGGGGGTTACGAGCAGTACTTC
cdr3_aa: CASSGPRGGYEQYF

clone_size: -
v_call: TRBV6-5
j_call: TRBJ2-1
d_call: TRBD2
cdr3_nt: TGTGCCAGCGAGCCGGGGGGAAGCTCCTACAATGAGCAGTTCTTC
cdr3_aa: CASEPGGSSYNEQFF

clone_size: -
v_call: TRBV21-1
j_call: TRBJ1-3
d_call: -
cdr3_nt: TGTGCCAGCAGCGGGGGAAACACCATATATTTT
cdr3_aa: CASSGGNTIYF

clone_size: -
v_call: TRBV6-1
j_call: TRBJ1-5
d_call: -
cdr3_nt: TGTGCCAGCAGTGAATTTGGGCGAGCGAGGCCCCAGCATTTT
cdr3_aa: CASSEFGRARPQHF

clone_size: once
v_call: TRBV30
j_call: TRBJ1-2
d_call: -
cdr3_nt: TGTGCCTGGAGTTTCGCCAACTATGGCTACACCTTC
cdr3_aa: CAWSFANYGYTF

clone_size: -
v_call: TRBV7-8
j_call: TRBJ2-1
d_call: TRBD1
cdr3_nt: TGTGCCAGCAGCCCAGGGGGACAGTCGGGGAATGAGCAGTTCTTC
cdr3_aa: CASSPGGQSGNEQFF

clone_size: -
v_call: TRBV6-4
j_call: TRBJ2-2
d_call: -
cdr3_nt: TGTGCCAGCAGTGAACAGGCCACCGGGGAGCTGTTTTTT
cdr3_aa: CASSEQATGELFF

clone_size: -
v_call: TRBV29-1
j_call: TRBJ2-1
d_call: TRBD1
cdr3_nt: TGCAGCGGTCGCCGGGCAGGGGGCATGAATGAGCAGTTCTTC
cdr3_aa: CSGRRAGGMNEQFF

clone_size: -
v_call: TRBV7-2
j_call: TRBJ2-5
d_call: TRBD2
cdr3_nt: TGTGCCAGCAGCTCTAGCGGGGGGGCGTATGAGACCCAGTACTTC
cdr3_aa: CASSSSGGAYETQYF

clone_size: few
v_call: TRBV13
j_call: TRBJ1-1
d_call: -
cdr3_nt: TGTGCCAGCAGCCCCCGGGGAGGGCCTGAAGCTTTCTTT
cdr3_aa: CASSPRGGPEAFF

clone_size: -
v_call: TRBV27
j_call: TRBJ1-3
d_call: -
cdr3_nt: TGTGCCAGCAGTGGGGATTTTGGCACCATATATTTT
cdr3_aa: CASSGDFGTIYF

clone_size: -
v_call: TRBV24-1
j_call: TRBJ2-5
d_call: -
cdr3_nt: TGTGCCACCAGCCCCCTGGGGCAGGGGCAAGAGACCCAGTACTTC
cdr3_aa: CATSPLGQGQETQYF

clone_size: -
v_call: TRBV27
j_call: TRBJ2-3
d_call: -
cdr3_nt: TGTGCCAGCAGTATCTCCCCGGGACAACCTCGAGATACGCAGTATTTT
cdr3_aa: CASSISPGQPRDTQYF

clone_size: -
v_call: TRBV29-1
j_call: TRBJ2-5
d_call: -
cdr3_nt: TGCAGCCCCGGGCCCCGTCGGATAGAGACCCAGTACTTC
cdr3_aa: CSPGPRRIETQYF

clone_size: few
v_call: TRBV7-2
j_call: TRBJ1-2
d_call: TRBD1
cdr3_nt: TGTGCCAGCAGCTTCCTCGGGACAGGGCCTAGGGACTATGGCTACACCTTC
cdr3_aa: CASSFLGTGPRDYGYTF

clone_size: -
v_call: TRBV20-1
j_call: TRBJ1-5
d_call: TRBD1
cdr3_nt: TGCAGTGCTAGTTTTCCGTCAGGGGGCGATGGGAATCAGCCCCAGCATTTT
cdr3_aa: CSASFPSGGDGNQPQHF

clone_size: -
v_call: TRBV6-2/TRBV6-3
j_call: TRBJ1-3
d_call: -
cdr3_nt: TGTGCCAGCAGTTACCCACAGGCCTCAGCGGCTGGAAACACCATATATTTT
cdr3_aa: CASSYPQASAAGNTIYF

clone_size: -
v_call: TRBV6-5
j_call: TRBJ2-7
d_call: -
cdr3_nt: TGTGCCAGCAGTTACGATCGGGGCTACGAGCAGTACTTC
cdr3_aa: CASSYDRGYEQYF

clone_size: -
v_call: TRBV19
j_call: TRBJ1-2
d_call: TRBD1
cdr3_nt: TGTGCCAGTAGTATCGCAGGACAGGGGTCAAACTATGGCTACACCTTC
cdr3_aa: CASSIAGQGSNYGYTF

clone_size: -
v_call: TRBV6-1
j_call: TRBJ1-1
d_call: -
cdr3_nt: TGTGCCAGCAGTGACGGCTTCCTCGGGGGTGAGATGAACACTGAAGCTTTCTTT
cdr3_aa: CASSDGFLGGEMNTEAFF

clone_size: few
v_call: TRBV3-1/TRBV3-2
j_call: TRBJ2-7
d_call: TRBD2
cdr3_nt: TGTGCCAGCAGCCAGGGACTAGGTCCCTCATACGAGCAGTACTTC
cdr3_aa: CASSQGLGPSYEQYF